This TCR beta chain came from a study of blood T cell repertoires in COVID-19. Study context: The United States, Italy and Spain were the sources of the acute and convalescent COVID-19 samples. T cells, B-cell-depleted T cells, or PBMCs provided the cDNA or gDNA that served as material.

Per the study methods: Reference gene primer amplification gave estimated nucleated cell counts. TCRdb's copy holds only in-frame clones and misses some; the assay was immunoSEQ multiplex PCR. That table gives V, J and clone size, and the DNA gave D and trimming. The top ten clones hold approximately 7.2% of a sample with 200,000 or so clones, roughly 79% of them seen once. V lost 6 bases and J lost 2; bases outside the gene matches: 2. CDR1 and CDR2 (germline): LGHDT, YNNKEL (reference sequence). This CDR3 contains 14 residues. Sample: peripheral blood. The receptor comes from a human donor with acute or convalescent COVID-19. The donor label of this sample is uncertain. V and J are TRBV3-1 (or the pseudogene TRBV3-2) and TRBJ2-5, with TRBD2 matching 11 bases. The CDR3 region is CASRRLAGQETQYF. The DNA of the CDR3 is TGTGCCAGCAGGAGACTAGCGGGACAAGAGACCCAGTACTTC.